Described below is a single T cell receptor (beta chain) sequence and its context. Its antigen is unidentified. This record comes from a study of blood T cells in healthy people across ages. Study-level results: Roughly linear age-related decline in beta diversity appeared, significant by age roughly 40. It was not possible, with unsorted PBMCs, to conclusively compare naive and antigen-experienced cells.

The ends were cut back, 4 bases at V and 7 bases at J, with 13 bases in the middle. The CDR3 has 12 amino acids. Germline V CDR1 and CDR2: GTSNPN, SVGIG (reference sequence). A second PCR, run for about 7 to 12 cycles, used a sample-barcoded 5' primer plus a J-beta primer mix. MiXCR was run by TCRdb on the 5' RACE reads, yielding one entry per CDR3 protein. Of 600,000 or so distinct CDR3 sequences listed, about 21% are singletons. The V call is TRBV30, the J call TRBJ1-1, with no clear D. This TCR was sampled from a man aged 65 to 79 in good health. Sequencing used blood. This CDR3 reads CAWKLTTFEAFF. As DNA, the CDR3 is TGTGCCTGGAAGTTGACCACCTTTGAAGCTTTCTTT.